These 26 T cell receptor beta chains came from one sample sequenced in a study of T cell repertoires in cytomegalovirus infection. What these receptors recognize is not known. TCRdb re-called the reads through MiXCR, storing one row per CDR3 protein. The table records about 340,000 distinct CDR3 sequences, almost 30% of them present only once. This material consisted of cultured PBMCs, taken from culture after CMV antigen stimulation. The receptors were gathered from a human donor in good health (CMV status not recorded). Some clones in this sample may be carry-over from other donors' samples.

This clonotype was seen more than once but under ten times. The rearrangement uses TRBV27 and TRBJ1-6; D perhaps matches TRBD1 (6 bases). V was cut by 2 bases and J by 0 bases, with 20 bases left in between. Germline loops: CDR1 MNHEY, CDR2 SMNVEV (reference sequence). This CDR3 has 20 residues. CDR3 amino acids: CASSLRGRVDLSSYNSPLHF. CDR3 in DNA: TGTGCCAGCAGTTTACGGGGGCGGGTCGACCTTAGCTCCTATAATTCACCCCTCCACTTT.

This rearrangement joins TRBV9 to TRBJ2-1; D unresolved. The V gene lost 2 bases and the J gene lost 4 bases, with 16 bases spanning the gap. The CDR3 is 16 amino acids. CDR1 is SGDLS and CDR2 is YYNGEE in the germline V gene. The CDR3 sequence: CASSVDSSAGYNEQFF. CDR3 DNA: TGTGCCAGCAGCGTCGACTCAAGTGCCGGTTACAATGAGCAGTTCTTC.

Details on this clonotype: Since no conserved phenylalanine or tryptophan closes the CDR3, a read error is the likely cause. The V call is TRBV9, the J call TRBJ1-5; tentatively, D is TRBD1 (5 bases). Trimming removed 0 bases at V and 10 bases at J, with 11 bases between. There are 13 residues in the CDR3. From germline, CDR1 is SGDLS and CDR2 YYNGEE. CDR3 sequence reads: CASSVDGTGPQHC. As DNA, the CDR3 is TGTGCCAGCAGCGTAGACGGGACCGGCCCCCAGCATTGT.

This clonotype was seen a single time. J is TRBJ2-5 and V is TRBV4-2; 8 bases match TRBD2. J lost 5 bases, V lost 4 bases, and 12 bases had no gene match. Germline lookup yields CDR1 LGHNA and CDR2 YNFKEQ. There are 16 residues in the CDR3. The CDR3 DNA sequence: TGTGCCAGCAGCCGGCAGCCGGGACTAGGATCGGAGACCCAGTACTTC. Residues: CASSRQPGLGSETQYF.

This chain uses TRBV18 with TRBJ1-2; the D is unclear. CDR3 length equals 13 residues. Germline CDR1 and CDR2: KGHSH and LQKENI. Trimming cost V 3 bases and J 4 bases, with 9 bases left between them. The CDR3 sequence is CASSPNTVYGYTF. The CDR3 DNA reads TGTGCCAGCTCACCTAACACCGTCTATGGCTACACCTTC.

The chain has TRBV7-9 and TRBJ1-1; 11 nucleotides line up with TRBD1. After removal of 5 bases from V and 4 bases from J, the junction contained 9 bases not matched to a gene. The CDR3 contains 16 residues. Per germline, CDR1 SEHNR and CDR2 FQNEAQ (reference sequence). The CDR3 DNA sequence: TGTGCCAGCAGCCGGACAGGGGGCAGAGTCAGCACTGAAGCTTTCTTT. It is translated as CASSRTGGRVSTEAFF.

This clonotype showed up many times. The V call is TRBV7-9, the J call TRBJ1-5; D gene uncertain. The CDR3 is 15 residues long. CDR1 and CDR2 (germline): SEHNR, FQNEAQ (reference sequence). Trimming stripped 5 bases from V and 0 bases from J, with 11 bases between. The CDR3 reads CASSAADNSNQPQHF. The CDR3 nucleotides are TGTGCCAGCAGCGCTGCCGACAATAGCAATCAGCCCCAGCATTTT.

This chain uses TRBV28 with TRBJ2-5, with unresolved D. Trimming stripped 6 bases from V and 2 bases from J, with 22 bases between. This CDR3 is built from 17 residues. In germline, CDR1 is MDHEN, CDR2 SYDVKM. The CDR3 bases are TGTGCCAGCAGCCCTACCTCCGAGATCGTGGATCAAGAGACCCAGTACTTC. Its translation: CASSPTSEIVDQETQYF.

J is TRBJ2-2 and V is TRBV2, with 10 bases that match TRBD2. Germline CDR1 SNHLY, CDR2 FYNNEI. V trimming: 5 bases; J trimming: 0 bases; junction bases outside the gene matches: 3. CDR3 length: 16 amino acids. CDR3 residues: CASSFGLAANTGELFF. In DNA, the CDR3 is TGTGCCAGCAGTTTTGGACTAGCGGCGAACACCGGGGAGCTGTTTTTT.

V is TRBV7-9 and J is TRBJ2-1; TRBD2 matches at 8 bases. The CDR3 totals 18 residues. CDR1 is SEHNR and CDR2 is FQNEAQ in the germline V gene (reference sequence). After removal of 5 bases from V and 4 bases from J, the junction contained 16 bases not matched to a gene. This CDR3 is CASSRSGGDLAIYNEQFF. CDR3 DNA sequence: TGTGCCAGCAGCCGGTCGGGGGGGGACCTGGCTATTTACAATGAGCAGTTCTTC. Together with reference TRBV7-9 and TRBJ2-1, the CDR3 gives the full variable domain: DTGVSQNPRHKITKRGQNVTFRCDPISEHNRLYWYRQTLGQGPEFLTYFQNEAQLEKSRLLSDRFSAERPKGSFSTLEIQRTEQGDSAMYLCASSRSGGDLAIYNEQFFGPGTRLTVL.

This clonotype appeared a few times. The chain combines TRBV9 with TRBJ2-1; 9 bases are shared with TRBD2. J was trimmed by 3 bases and V by 0 bases; bases with no gene match: 13. The CDR3 contains 19 residues. Per germline, CDR1 SGDLS and CDR2 YYNGEE. This CDR3 is CASSVEGGVAGDLYNEQFF. For the CDR3, the DNA is TGTGCCAGCAGCGTAGAGGGTGGGGTAGCGGGAGACCTCTACAATGAGCAGTTCTTC.

This clonotype was picked up many times. The chain carries TRBV7-2 and TRBJ2-3, with TRBD2 matching over 7 bases. Germline CDR1 and CDR2: SGHTA and FQGNSA. The length of the CDR3 is 16 residues. The V gene end was trimmed by 4 bases and the J gene end by 4 bases; junction bases not matched to a gene: 11. The CDR3: CASSSHGTGGADTQYF. CDR3 DNA sequence: TGTGCCAGCAGCTCCCATGGGACGGGGGGTGCAGATACGCAGTATTTT. Full variable domain (rest looked up from reference TRBV7-2 and TRBJ2-3): GAGVSQSPSNKVTEKGKDVELRCDPISGHTALYWYRQSLGQGLEFLIYFQGNSAPDKSGLPSDRFSAERTGGSVSTLTIQRTQQEDSAVYLCASSSHGTGGADTQYFGPGTRLTVL.

This clonotype was detected only a few times. V gene TRBV7-6 combines with J gene TRBJ2-1; no clear D gene. The CDR3 runs to 11 residues. From germline, CDR1 is SGHVS and CDR2 FNYEAQ. V was cut by 3 bases and J by 10 bases, with 7 bases left in between. The CDR3 loop is CASSFSEEQFF. The CDR3 DNA reads TGTGCCAGCAGCTTTTCCGAAGAGCAGTTCTTC.

This clonotype appeared a few times. This sequence joins TRBV29-1 and TRBJ2-5; 10 nucleotides line up with TRBD2. This CDR3 is built from 12 residues. Germline values: CDR1 SQVTM, CDR2 ANQGSEA. V dropped 4 bases and J dropped 5; count of bases not matched to a gene: 1. The CDR3 DNA is TGCAGCGTTGGGACTAGCGGTGAGACCCAGTACTTC. Amino acids: CSVGTSGETQYF.

The chain uses TRBV5-4 and TRBJ2-2; 12 bases align to TRBD2. Losses at the gene ends were 3 bases for V and 7 bases for J; bases not matched to a gene: 7. This CDR3 has 16 residues. The V gene's germline CDR1 is SGHNT and CDR2 YYREEE (reference sequence). The CDR3 region has the DNA TGTGCCAGCAGCTCGGGACTAGCGGGTAAAGTCGGGGAGCTGTTTTTT. This encodes CASSSGLAGKVGELFF. Complete variable domain (other parts from reference TRBV5-4 and TRBJ2-2): ETGVTQSPTHLIKTRGQQVTLRCSSQSGHNTVSWYQQALGQGPQFIFQYYREEENGRGNFPPRFSGLQFPNYSSELNVNALELDDSALYLCASSSGLAGKVGELFFGEGSRLTVL.

This clonotype was observed many times. This chain joins TRBV7-2 and TRBJ2-3, with no clear D. Germline CDR1 is SGHTA and CDR2 is FQGNSA. The CDR3 totals 14 residues. Trimming left V 3 bases short and J 2 bases short, with 9 bases between. The CDR3 reads CASSFGTTTDTQYF. As DNA, the CDR3 is TGTGCCAGCAGCTTCGGTACTACCACAGATACGCAGTATTTT.

This clonotype came up a few times. The chain carries TRBV6-1 and TRBJ2-2, with D perhaps matching TRBD1 (6 bases). The CDR3 is 14 amino acids. V lost 5 bases and J 6 bases, leaving 13 bases between the germline ends. CDR1 MNHNS and CDR2 SASEGT come from the germline V gene. Here the CDR3 DNA reads TGTGCCAGCAGTACCTCAGGGGCAGCCGGGGAGCTGTTTTTT. This gives the protein CASSTSGAAGELFF.

Many counts were recorded for this clonotype. The chain uses TRBV12-3 or TRBV12-4 and TRBJ2-2, with no clear D. Trimming took 6 bases from V and 6 from J, leaving 5 bases between them. The CDR3 is made up of 11 amino acids. The CDR3 loop is CASSSPGELFF. CDR3 DNA sequence: TGTGCCAGCAGCTCCCCCGGGGAGCTGTTTTTT.

About this clonotype: At one of its ends the junction is not consistent with the germline gene, which may arise from a read error. The rearrangement links TRBV19 to TRBJ1-1, with 10 bases aligning to TRBD1. This CDR3 has 14 amino acids. Per the germline V gene, CDR1 is LNHDA and CDR2 is SQIVND (reference sequence). The CDR3 here is CASKVTTGGTDAFF. The CDR3 DNA sequence: TGTGCCAGTAAAGTTACGACAGGGGGCACTGACGCTTTCTTT.

The chain is built from TRBV7-9 and TRBJ2-5, with no clear D. Between the trimmed V and J ends, which lost 5 bases and 0 bases, there was a span of 16 bases. The germline CDR1 and CDR2 sequences are SEHNR and FQNEAQ (reference sequence). The CDR3 is 16 amino acids. DNA for the CDR3: TGTGCCAGCAGCCCTCCCGGTCGGGCAGACCAAGAGACCCAGTACTTC. Residues: CASSPPGRADQETQYF.

The sample holds a few counts of this clonotype. This chain connects TRBV19 to TRBJ1-1, with D perhaps TRBD1 (6 bases). Germline loops: CDR1 LNHDA, CDR2 SQIVND (reference sequence). Between the trimmed V and J ends, which lost 3 bases and 4 bases, there was a span of 15 bases. The length of the CDR3 is 15 residues. CDR3 nucleotide sequence: TGTGCCAGTAGTATTTGGCCAGGGGATGGCACTGAAGCTTTCTTT. This encodes CASSIWPGDGTEAFF. Filled out from reference TRBV19 and TRBJ1-1, the complete variable domain reads DGGITQSPKYLFRKEGQNVTLSCEQNLNHDAMYWYRQDPGQGLRLIYYSQIVNDFQKGDIAEGYSVSREKKESFPLTVTSAQKNPTAFYLCASSIWPGDGTEAFFGQGTRLTVV.

The chain employs TRBV28 and TRBJ2-5; 8 nucleotides line up with TRBD1. The germline V gene has CDR1 MDHEN and CDR2 SYDVKM. The V and J ends lost 2 bases and 5 bases, in that order; junction bases with no gene match: 10. This CDR3 spans 16 amino acids. CDR3 residues: CASSLGGQGGVETQYF. The CDR3 nucleotides read TGTGCCAGCAGTTTAGGTGGACAGGGCGGCGTGGAGACCCAGTACTTC.

This sequence joins TRBV12-3 or TRBV12-4 and TRBJ2-7; D perhaps matches TRBD2 (6 bases). The CDR3 sequence is 17 residues long. Trimming cost V 6 bases and J 3 bases, with 24 bases left between them. The CDR3 DNA sequence: TGTGCCAGCAGAGGAGGGGACCGACACGGGGAGTTCTACGAGCAGTACTTC. Protein: CASRGGDRHGEFYEQYF.

V and J are TRBV29-1 and TRBJ1-1; D uncertain. Germline CDR1 and CDR2: SQVTM and ANQGSEA. V lost 3 bases, J lost 2 bases, and 13 bases lay in between. The CDR3 is 14 amino acids. Here the CDR3 reads CSVDVGSRNTEAFF. DNA for the CDR3: TGCAGCGTTGATGTCGGGAGTCGAAACACTGAAGCTTTCTTT. Looking up the rest from reference TRBV29-1 and TRBJ1-1 gives the full variable domain: SAVISQKPSRDICQRGTSLTIQCQVDSQVTMMFWYRQQPGQSLTLIATANQGSEATYESGFVIDKFPISRPNLTFSTLTVSNMSPEDSSIYLCSVDVGSRNTEAFFGQGTRLTVV.

The chain joins TRBV18 to TRBJ2-7, with 11 bases identical to TRBD2. This CDR3 spans 19 amino acids. CDR1 and CDR2 (germline): KGHSH, LQKENI. The V and J ends lost 4 bases and 5 bases, in that order; junction bases with no gene match: 19. The CDR3 DNA reads TGTGCCAGCTCACGGGGCCCGGGACTAGCGGCCCTGGGGCGGGACGAGCAGTACTTC. This encodes CASSRGPGLAALGRDEQYF.

This clonotype has just one count. The V gene is TRBV7-9, the J gene TRBJ1-2; D may be TRBD1 (5 bases). Looked up from germline, CDR1 is SEHNR and CDR2 is FQNEAQ (reference sequence). V was pared by 2 bases and J by 1 base, with 11 bases between. The CDR3 length is 15 residues. CDR3 in DNA: TGTGCCAGCAGCTTAACGGGGCCGGATAACTATGGCTACACCTTC. Its translation: CASSLTGPDNYGYTF.